Listed below are T cell receptor beta chains from one sample, sequenced in a study of CD8 T cell repertoires and HIV-1 epitope variants. Libraries were prepared by immunoSEQ multiplex PCR; TCRdb keeps only in-frame clonotypes and omits some of them. This repertoire shows roughly 100,000 clones, 74% found once; its top ten account for around 25%. Input material: uncultured baseline CD8+ T cells from peripheral blood mononuclear cells (PBMCs). These receptor sequences come from a male donor with HIV. The CDR3 runs from the conserved cysteine through the conserved F or W. Fields, in order: J gene, D gene, clone size, V gene, CDR3 DNA, CDR3 protein. D genes are given only for firm matches. Not all rows give a size; the values are once, few, many and, for expanded clones, a class.

TRBJ2-1 | NA | NA | TRBV5-1 | TGCGCCAGCAGCCCCCGGGACTCTTTAACCTACAATGAGCAGTTCTTC | CASSPRDSLTYNEQFF
TRBJ1-1 | TRBD1 | NA | TRBV27 | TGTGCCAGCAGCACCCACAGGGGGCAACGCACTGAAGCTTTCTTT | CASSTHRGQRTEAFF
TRBJ2-2 | NA | NA | TRBV6-5 | TGTGCCAGCAGTTACTCACAGGGTAACACCGGGGAGCTGTTTTTT | CASSYSQGNTGELFF
TRBJ2-2 | TRBD2 | NA | TRBV7-2 | TGTGCCAGCAGCTTAGACACTAGCGCCTATTCGACCGGGGAGCTGTTTTTT | CASSLDTSAYSTGELFF
TRBJ1-2 | NA | NA | TRBV18 | TGTGCCAGCTCACCACATGTGGGGGCGAGACGGAGCTACACCTTC | CASSPHVGARRSYTF
TRBJ2-7 | TRBD2 | NA | TRBV19 | TGTGCCAGTAGTATAAATGGGGGGGCCTACGAGCAGTACTTC | CASSINGGAYEQYF
TRBJ2-7 | NA | NA | TRBV19 | TGTGCCAGTAGTTCCTCGACAGGTACCTACGAGCAGTACTTC | CASSSSTGTYEQYF
TRBJ1-1 | NA | few | TRBV28 | TGTGCCAGCACCCCCCTGGGGACTGAAGCTTTCTTT | CASTPLGTEAFF
TRBJ2-7 | NA | few | TRBV25-1 | TGTGCCAGCACCGGGACACCCGACTACGAGCAGTACTTC | CASTGTPDYEQYF
TRBJ2-5 | NA | NA | TRBV27 | TGTGCCAGCAGTCCCACGTTTAGCGGAAAGCAAGAGACCCAGTACTTC | CASSPTFSGKQETQYF
TRBJ2-1 | TRBD2 | NA | TRBV9 | TGTGCCAGCAGCGTACGCGGGGGGACTACCACCTACAATGAGCAGTTCTTC | CASSVRGGTTTYNEQFF